The T cell receptor beta chain under discussion was sequenced for a study of blood T cell repertoires in COVID-19. Here immunoSEQ multiplex PCR was the method, and the copy in TCRdb shows in-frame clones only, minus some. The sample carries approximately 41,000 clones, about nine tenths recorded once. This clone was counted a few times. This CDR3 comprises 15 residues. Germline values: CDR1 SEHNR, CDR2 FQNEAQ (reference sequence). The V end was cut by 4 bases, the J end by 0 bases, with 10 bases between. The receptor was isolated from a man aged 50 to 60 with active COVID-19. Sequences were obtained from peripheral blood. The chain recombines TRBV7-9 with TRBJ1-3; D is possibly TRBD1 (6 bases). The CDR3 is CASSSDRLSGNTIYF. The CDR3, as DNA: TGTGCCAGCAGCTCCGACAGGCTCTCTGGAAACACCATATATTTT.